Listed below are T cell receptor beta chains from one sample, sequenced in a study of blood T cell repertoires in COVID-19. Assay used: immunoSEQ multiplex PCR; TCRdb lists only in-frame clones, some missing. Of more than 95,000 clones listed, about 86% are singletons. Source material: peripheral blood. The receptors originated from a man older than 75 with acute or convalescent COVID-19. Both conserved end residues are part of each CDR3. The D gene is left open where the match is weak. Some rows mark clone size as missing; the rest say once, few, many or name a class of expanded clone.

j_call	d_call	v_call	clone_size	cdr3_aa	cdr3_nt
TRBJ1-1	-	TRBV2	-	CASSGEGNTEAFF	TGTGCCAGCAGTGGAGAGGGGAACACTGAAGCTTTCTTT
TRBJ1-4	TRBD1	TRBV6-5	-	CASSRDRNEKLFF	TGTGCCAGCAGCCGGGACAGAAATGAAAAACTGTTTTTT
TRBJ2-7	TRBD2	TRBV30	-	CAWSLGLAGAGSYEQYF	TGTGCCTGGAGTTTAGGACTAGCGGGAGCAGGGTCCTACGAGCAGTACTTC
TRBJ2-1	TRBD2	TRBV6-4	once	CASSDSRTRNEQFF	TGTGCCAGCAGTGACTCAAGGACTAGAAATGAGCAGTTCTTC
TRBJ2-3	-	TRBV7-2	-	CASSLLGAGASTDTQYF	TGTGCCAGCAGCTTACTGGGCGCGGGGGCTAGCACAGATACGCAGTATTTT
TRBJ1-1	TRBD1	TRBV18	-	CASSLRTGANTEAFF	TGTGCCAGCTCACTCCGGACAGGGGCGAACACTGAAGCTTTCTTT
TRBJ2-7	-	TRBV7-9	-	CASSYTQGSHEQYF	TGTGCCAGCAGCTATACCCAGGGATCCCACGAGCAGTACTTC
TRBJ1-4	TRBD1	TRBV7-8	-	CASSLRETGRTNEKLFF	TGTGCCAGCAGCTTAAGAGAGACAGGGAGGACTAATGAAAAACTGTTTTTT
TRBJ2-5	TRBD2	TRBV4-3	-	CASSHIGTSGRETQYF	TGCGCCAGCAGCCACATCGGGACTAGCGGGAGGGAGACCCAGTACTTC
TRBJ2-3	TRBD2	TRBV18	-	CASSPLLAGPTDTQYF	TGTGCCAGCTCACCACTCCTAGCGGGCCCCACAGATACGCAGTATTTT
TRBJ2-3	-	TRBV5-1	-	CASSLVADTDTQYF	TGCGCCAGCAGCTTGGTGGCAGACACAGATACGCAGTATTTT
TRBJ1-1	-	TRBV29-1	-	CSVDRQMNTEAFF	TGCAGCGTTGATAGACAGATGAACACTGAAGCTTTCTTT
TRBJ1-6	-	TRBV10-1	-	CASSRRRGNSPLHF	TGCGCCAGCAGCCGAAGAAGGGGCAACTCACCCCTCCACTTT
TRBJ2-7	-	TRBV6-5	-	CASSYFPQGSEQYF	TGTGCCAGCAGTTACTTTCCCCAGGGGTCAGAGCAGTACTTC
TRBJ1-2	-	TRBV5-1	once	CASSLGQAANYGYTF	TGCGCCAGCAGCTTGGGACAGGCTGCTAACTATGGCTACACCTTC
TRBJ1-1	-	TRBV7-2	-	CASRQRQLATEAFF	TGTGCCAGCAGGCAGCGGCAGCTGGCCACTGAAGCTTTCTTT
TRBJ1-5	-	TRBV10-3	-	CATSGALNQPQHF	TGTGCCACCTCAGGGGCCCTCAATCAGCCCCAGCATTTT
TRBJ2-3	TRBD1	TRBV6-1	-	CASSDFWGRGLTDTQYF	TGTGCCAGCAGTGATTTTTGGGGCAGGGGGCTGACAGATACGCAGTATTTT
TRBJ2-2	-	TRBV18	few	CASSQDTYSNTGELFF	TGTGCCAGCTCACAAGACACCTACTCGAACACCGGGGAGCTGTTTTTT
TRBJ1-5	TRBD1	TRBV4-1	-	CASSPTGGPHQPQHF	TGCGCCAGCAGCCCTACAGGGGGTCCCCATCAGCCCCAGCATTTT